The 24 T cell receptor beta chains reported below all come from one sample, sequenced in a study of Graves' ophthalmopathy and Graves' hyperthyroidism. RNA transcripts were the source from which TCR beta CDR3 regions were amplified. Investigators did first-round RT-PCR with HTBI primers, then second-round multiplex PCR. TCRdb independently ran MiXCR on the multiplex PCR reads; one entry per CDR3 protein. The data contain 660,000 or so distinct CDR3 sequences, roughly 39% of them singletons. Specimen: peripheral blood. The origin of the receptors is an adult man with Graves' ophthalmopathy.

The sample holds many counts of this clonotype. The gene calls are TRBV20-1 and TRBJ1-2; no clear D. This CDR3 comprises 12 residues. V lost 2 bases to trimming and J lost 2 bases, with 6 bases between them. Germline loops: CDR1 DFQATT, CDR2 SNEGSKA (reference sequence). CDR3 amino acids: CSARSLNYGYTF. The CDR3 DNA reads TGCAGTGCTAGAAGTTTAAACTATGGCTACACCTTC.

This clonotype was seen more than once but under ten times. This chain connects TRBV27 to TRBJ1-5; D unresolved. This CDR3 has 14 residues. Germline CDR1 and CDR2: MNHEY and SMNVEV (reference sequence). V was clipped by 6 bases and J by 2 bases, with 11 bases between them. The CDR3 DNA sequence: TGTGCCAGCAGGGCGGGAATGGGCAATCAGCCCCAGCATTTT. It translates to CASRAGMGNQPQHF.

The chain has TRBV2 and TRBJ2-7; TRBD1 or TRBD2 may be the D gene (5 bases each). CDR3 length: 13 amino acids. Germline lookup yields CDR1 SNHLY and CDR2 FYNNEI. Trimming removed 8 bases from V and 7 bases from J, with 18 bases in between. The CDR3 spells CASHLGPTGEQYF. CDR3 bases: TGTGCCAGCCACCTGGGACCCACGGGGGAGCAGTACTTC.

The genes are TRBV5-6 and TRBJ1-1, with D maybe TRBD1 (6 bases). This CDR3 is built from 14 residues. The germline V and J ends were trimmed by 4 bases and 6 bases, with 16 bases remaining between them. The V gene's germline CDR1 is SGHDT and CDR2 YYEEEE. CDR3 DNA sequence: TGTGCCAGCAGCCATACAGGGTTTATGCCTGAAGCTTTCTTT. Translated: CASSHTGFMPEAFF.

The CDR3 loop is CASSPGLAGGKETQYF. CDR3 nucleotides: TGTGCCAGCAGTCCAGGACTAGCGGGAGGGAAAGAGACCCAGTACTTC. J is TRBJ2-5 and V is TRBV25-1, with 15 bases lining up with TRBD2. With V trimmed by 5 bases and J by 3 bases, 4 bases remained unmatched. Germline loops: CDR1 MGHDK, CDR2 SYGVNS. This CDR3 region has 16 residues.

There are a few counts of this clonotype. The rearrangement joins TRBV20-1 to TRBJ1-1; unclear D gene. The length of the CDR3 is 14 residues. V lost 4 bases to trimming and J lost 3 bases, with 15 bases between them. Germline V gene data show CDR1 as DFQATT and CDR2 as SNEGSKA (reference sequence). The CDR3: CSAKAGPGDTEAFF. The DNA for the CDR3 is TGCAGTGCTAAGGCGGGCCCTGGGGACACTGAAGCTTTCTTT.

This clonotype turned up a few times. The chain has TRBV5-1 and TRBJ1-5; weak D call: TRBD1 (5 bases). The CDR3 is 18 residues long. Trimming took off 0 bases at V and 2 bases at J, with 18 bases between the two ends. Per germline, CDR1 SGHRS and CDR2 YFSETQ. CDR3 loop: CASSLAQGRIPGNQPQHF. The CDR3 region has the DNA TGCGCCAGCAGCTTGGCGCAGGGCCGTATACCTGGCAATCAGCCCCAGCATTTT.

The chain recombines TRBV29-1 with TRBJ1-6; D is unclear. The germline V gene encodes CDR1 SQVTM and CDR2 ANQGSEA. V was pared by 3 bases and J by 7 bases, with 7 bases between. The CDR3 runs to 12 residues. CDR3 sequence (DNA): TGCAGCGTTGATCTGGGAAATTCACCCCTCCACTTT. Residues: CSVDLGNSPLHF.

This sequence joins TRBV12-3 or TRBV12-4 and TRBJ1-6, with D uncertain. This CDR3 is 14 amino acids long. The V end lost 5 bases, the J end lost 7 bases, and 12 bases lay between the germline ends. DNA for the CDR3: TGTGCCAGCAGTGAAGAGGGCTACAATTCACCCCTCCACTTT. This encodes CASSEEGYNSPLHF.

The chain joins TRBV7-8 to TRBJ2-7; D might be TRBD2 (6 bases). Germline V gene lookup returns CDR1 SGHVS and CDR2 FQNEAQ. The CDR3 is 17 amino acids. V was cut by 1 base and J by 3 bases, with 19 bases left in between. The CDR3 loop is CASSLGGSGHTFYEQYF. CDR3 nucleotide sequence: TGTGCCAGCAGCTTAGGAGGTAGCGGACACACCTTCTACGAGCAGTACTTC.

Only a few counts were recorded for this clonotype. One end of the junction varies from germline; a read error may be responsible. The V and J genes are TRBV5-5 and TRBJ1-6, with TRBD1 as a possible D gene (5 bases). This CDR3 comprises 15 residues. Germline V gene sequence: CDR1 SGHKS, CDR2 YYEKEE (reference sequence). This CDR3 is CTSSARGVIGSPLHF. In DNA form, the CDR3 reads TGTACCAGCAGCGCAAGAGGGGTGATAGGATCACCCCTCCACTTT.

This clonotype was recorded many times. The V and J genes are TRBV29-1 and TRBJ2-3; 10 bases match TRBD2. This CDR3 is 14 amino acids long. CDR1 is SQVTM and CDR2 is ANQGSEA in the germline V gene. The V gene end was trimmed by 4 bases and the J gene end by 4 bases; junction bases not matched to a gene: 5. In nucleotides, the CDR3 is TGCAGCGTTGGTCTAGCGGGAGTTTCAGATACGCAGTATTTT. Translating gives CSVGLAGVSDTQYF.

The CDR3: CASRGLAGEQETQYF. CDR3 sequence (DNA): TGTGCCAGCAGGGGACTAGCGGGGGAACAAGAGACCCAGTACTTC. The V and J genes are TRBV7-2 and TRBJ2-5, with TRBD2 matching 14 bases. J gave up 2 bases and V 6 bases, and 2 bases lay outside the gene matches. The V gene's germline CDR1 is SGHTA and CDR2 FQGNSA. The CDR3 runs 15 residues.

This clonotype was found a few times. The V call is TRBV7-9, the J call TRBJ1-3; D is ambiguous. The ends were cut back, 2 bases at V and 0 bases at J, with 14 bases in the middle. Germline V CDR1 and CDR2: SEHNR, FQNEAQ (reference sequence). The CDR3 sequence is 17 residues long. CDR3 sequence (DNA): TGTGCCAGCAGCTTAAGGGTACCATTTCTCTCTGGAAACACCATATATTTT. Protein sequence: CASSLRVPFLSGNTIYF.

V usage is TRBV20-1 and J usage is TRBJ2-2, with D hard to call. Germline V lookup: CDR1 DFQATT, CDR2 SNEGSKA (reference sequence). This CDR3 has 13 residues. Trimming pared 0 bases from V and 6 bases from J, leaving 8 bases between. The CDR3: CSAREQAAGELFF. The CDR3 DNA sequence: TGCAGTGCTAGAGAACAAGCTGCCGGGGAGCTGTTTTTT.

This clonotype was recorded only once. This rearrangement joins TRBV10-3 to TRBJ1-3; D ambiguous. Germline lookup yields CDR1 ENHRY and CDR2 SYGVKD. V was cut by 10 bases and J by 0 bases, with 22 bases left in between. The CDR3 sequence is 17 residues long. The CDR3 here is CASSPSEGVFSGNTIYF. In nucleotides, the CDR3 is TGTGCCAGCAGCCCCAGCGAGGGCGTATTCTCTGGAAACACCATATATTTT.

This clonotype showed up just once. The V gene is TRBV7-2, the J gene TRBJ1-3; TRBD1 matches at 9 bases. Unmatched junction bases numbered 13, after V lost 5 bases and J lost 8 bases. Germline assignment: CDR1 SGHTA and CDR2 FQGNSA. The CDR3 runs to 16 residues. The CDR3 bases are TGTGCCAGCAGCAAACGGGACAGGGCCAACGTTTACACCATATATTTT. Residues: CASSKRDRANVYTIYF.

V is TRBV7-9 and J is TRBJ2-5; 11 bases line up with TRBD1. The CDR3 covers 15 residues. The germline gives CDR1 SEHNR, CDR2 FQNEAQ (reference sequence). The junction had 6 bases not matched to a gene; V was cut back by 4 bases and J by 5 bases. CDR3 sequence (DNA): TGTGCCAGCAGCTCTGGGACAGGGGGTTTGGAGACCCAGTACTTC. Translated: CASSSGTGGLETQYF.

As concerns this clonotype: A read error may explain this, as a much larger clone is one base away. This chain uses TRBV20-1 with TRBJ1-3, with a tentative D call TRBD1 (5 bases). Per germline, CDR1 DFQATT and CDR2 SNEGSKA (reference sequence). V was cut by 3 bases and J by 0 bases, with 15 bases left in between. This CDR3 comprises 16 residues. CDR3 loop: CSASSAGGASGNTIYF. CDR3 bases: TGCAGTGCTAGTTCTGCCGGCGGGGCCTCTGGAAACACCATATATTTT.

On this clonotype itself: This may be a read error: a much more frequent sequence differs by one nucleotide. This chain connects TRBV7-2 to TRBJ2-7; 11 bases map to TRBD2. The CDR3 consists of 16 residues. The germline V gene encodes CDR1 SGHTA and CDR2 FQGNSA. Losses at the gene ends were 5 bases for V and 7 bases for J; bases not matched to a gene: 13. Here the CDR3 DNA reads TGTGCCAGCAGCCCAGTTGGTAGCGGGAGGGCCTGGGAGCAGTACTTC. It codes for CASSPVGSGRAWEQYF.

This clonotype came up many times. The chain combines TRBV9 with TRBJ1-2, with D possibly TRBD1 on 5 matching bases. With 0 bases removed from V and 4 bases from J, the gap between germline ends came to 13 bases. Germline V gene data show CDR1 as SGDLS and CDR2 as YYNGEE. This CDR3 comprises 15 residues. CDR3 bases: TGTGCCAGCAGCGTAGGAGCAGGGCCGGCCTATGGCTACACCTTC. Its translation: CASSVGAGPAYGYTF. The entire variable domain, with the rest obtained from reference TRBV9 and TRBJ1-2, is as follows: DSGVTQTPKHLITATGQRVTLRCSPRSGDLSVYWYQQSLDQGLQFLIQYYNGEERAKGNILERFSAQQFPDLHSELNLSSLELGDSALYFCASSVGAGPAYGYTFGSGTRLTVV.

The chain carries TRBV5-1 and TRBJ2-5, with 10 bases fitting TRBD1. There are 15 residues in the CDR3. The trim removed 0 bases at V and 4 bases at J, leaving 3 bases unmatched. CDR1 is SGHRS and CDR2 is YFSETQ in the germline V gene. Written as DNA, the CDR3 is TGCGCCAGCAGCTTGGGACAGGGGGCCCTAGAGACCCAGTACTTC. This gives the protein CASSLGQGALETQYF.

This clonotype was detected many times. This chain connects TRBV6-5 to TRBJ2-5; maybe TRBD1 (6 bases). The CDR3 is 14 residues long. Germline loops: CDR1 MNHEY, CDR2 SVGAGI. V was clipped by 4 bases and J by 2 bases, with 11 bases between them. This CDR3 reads CASSWTALQETQYF. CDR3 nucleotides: TGTGCCAGCAGTTGGACAGCATTACAAGAGACCCAGTACTTC.

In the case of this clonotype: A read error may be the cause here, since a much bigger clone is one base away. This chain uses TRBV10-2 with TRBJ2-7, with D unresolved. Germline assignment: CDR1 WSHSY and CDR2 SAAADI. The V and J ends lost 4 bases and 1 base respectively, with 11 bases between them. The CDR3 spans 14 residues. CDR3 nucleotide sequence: TGCGCCAGCAGTGGCCAAAACCCTTCCTACGAGCAGTACTTC. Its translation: CASSGQNPSYEQYF.